The present T cell receptor (beta chain) was sequenced within a study of breast tumors, draining lymph nodes, adjacent tissues. Study-wide points: Findings are consistent with lymph node origin and intratumoral expansion of most tumor T cells. Data only fit, rather than demonstrated, lymph node origin of most tumor T cells. Tumor TCR diversity was below lymph nodes but above nontumor tissue. Compared with basal-like, luminal-like tumors shared significantly more repertoire with nontumor tissue.

The germline CDR1 and CDR2 sequences are SGHRS and YFSETQ. This CDR3 has 12 residues. The V gene lost 2 bases and the J gene lost 6 bases, with 7 bases spanning the gap. Worth noting for this clonotype: Its cognate antigen is unknown.

TCRdb independently ran MiXCR on the multiplex PCR reads; one entry per CDR3 protein. The table lists about 13,000 distinct CDR3 sequences, 62% of them singletons. Sequenced input: tumor-adjacent breast tissue. The receptor was derived from a female donor with breast cancer. Some clones in this sample may be carry-over from other donors' samples. V and J are TRBV5-1 and TRBJ2-3, with D hard to call. CDR3 nucleotides: TGCGCCAGCAGCTTCATCGGGGATACGCAGTATTTT. Translation: CASSFIGDTQYF.